Shown below are 15 T cell receptor beta chains from a single sample sequenced in a study of identical twins. Via MiXCR, TCRdb re-called the 5' RACE reads, giving one row per CDR3 protein. This sample has 450,000 or so distinct CDR3 sequences, with 14% found just once. The data also belong to a second study, concerning yellow fever vaccine responses in identical twins.

Sequencing was done on a sample of CD4+ T cells sorted from blood. Source of these receptors: a woman younger than 35 in good health.

This clonotype was seen repeatedly, ten times or more. The CDR3 is CASTKYRDGTGELFF. CDR3 nucleotides: TGTGCCAGCACCAAATACCGGGACGGAACCGGGGAGCTGTTTTTT. The V and J genes are TRBV7-9 and TRBJ2-2, with D perhaps assigned TRBD1 or TRBD2 (5 bases each). The ends were cut back, 7 bases at V and 5 bases at J, with 17 bases in the middle. The CDR3 sequence is 15 residues long. Germline CDR1 and CDR2: SEHNR and FQNEAQ (reference sequence).

The chain joins TRBV25-1 to TRBJ2-1; D is perhaps TRBD2 (6 bases). The ends were cut back, 8 bases at V and 4 bases at J, with 21 bases in the middle. CDR1 and CDR2 from the germline V gene are MGHDK and SYGVNS. The CDR3 length is 16 residues. The CDR3 DNA reads TGTGCCAGCGAAAATAGCGGCGGATACGTGTACAATGAGCAGTTCTTC. It specifies CASENSGGYVYNEQFF. Using reference TRBV25-1 and TRBJ2-1 for the parts outside the CDR3, the full variable domain is EADIYQTPRYLVIGTGKKITLECSQTMGHDKMYWYQQDPGMELHLIHYSYGVNSTEKGDLSSESTVSRIRTEHFPLTLESARPSHTSQYLCASENSGGYVYNEQFFGPGTRLTVL.

V and J are TRBV5-1 and TRBJ2-1; 11 bases map to TRBD2. The CDR3 length is 17 residues. Germline trimming cut 4 bases from V and 2 bases from J; bases unmatched to any gene: 8. Germline V gives CDR1 SGHRS, CDR2 YFSETQ. This CDR3 is CASSLLLAGAAYNEQFF. DNA of the CDR3: TGCGCCAGCAGCCTACTACTAGCGGGGGCCGCCTACAATGAGCAGTTCTTC.

In its sample, this clonotype was seen a few times. The rearrangement uses TRBV7-2 and TRBJ1-6; unclear D gene. CDR3 size: 16 residues. Trimming stripped 3 bases from V and 3 bases from J, with 12 bases between. CDR1 SGHTA and CDR2 FQGNSA come from the germline V gene. The CDR3 spells CASSFMADLYNSPLHF. CDR3 DNA sequence: TGTGCCAGCAGCTTTATGGCGGATCTCTATAATTCACCCCTCCACTTT.

The V gene is TRBV5-1, the J gene TRBJ2-7; TRBD1 agrees at 7 bases. Trimming removed 1 base from V and 4 bases from J; junction bases left unmatched: 8. CDR1 SGHRS and CDR2 YFSETQ come from the germline V gene. CDR3 length equals 15 residues. CDR3 in amino acids: CASSLRPGGMYEQYF. The DNA of the CDR3 is TGCGCCAGCAGCTTGCGGCCAGGGGGTATGTACGAGCAGTACTTC.

This rearrangement joins TRBV27 to TRBJ2-3; D gene uncertain. This CDR3 comprises 12 residues. CDR1 is MNHEY, CDR2 SMNVEV, per germline (reference sequence). The V end was cut by 4 bases, the J end by 8 bases, with 10 bases between. The CDR3 sequence: CASSSSAFTQYF. The CDR3 DNA is TGTGCCAGCAGTTCCAGCGCTTTTACGCAGTATTTT.

In its sample, this clonotype was seen many times. The chain links TRBV15 to TRBJ1-5, with a weak D call TRBD1 (6 bases). Germline V gene data show CDR1 as LNHNV and CDR2 as YYDKDF (reference sequence). V lost 3 bases and J 6 bases, leaving 15 bases between the germline ends. The CDR3 spans 15 residues. The CDR3 DNA reads as TGTGCCACCAGCAGGGTGACACAGGGTGCTCAGCCCCAGCATTTT. Translation gives CATSRVTQGAQPQHF.

The rearrangement uses TRBV7-9 and TRBJ2-7; 12 bases are shared with TRBD2. With 3 bases clipped from V and 0 bases from J, the junction kept 6 bases outside the gene matches. This CDR3 spans 17 amino acids. Germline V lookup: CDR1 SEHNR, CDR2 FQNEAQ (reference sequence). The CDR3 reads CASSFHTSGGSSYEQYF. CDR3 in DNA: TGTGCCAGCAGCTTTCATACTAGCGGGGGGTCCTCCTACGAGCAGTACTTC.

The J gene is TRBJ2-7, the V gene TRBV20-1; the D call may be TRBD1 or TRBD2 (6 bases each). The V and J ends lost 3 bases and 5 bases respectively, with 17 bases between them. CDR1 and CDR2 (germline): DFQATT, SNEGSKA (reference sequence). There are 14 residues in the CDR3. Here the CDR3 DNA reads TGCAGTGCTAGGATCGTCGGGGGCGTCAACGAGCAGTACTTC. This encodes CSARIVGGVNEQYF.

This clonotype was counted between two and nine times. The chain uses TRBV7-8 and TRBJ2-1, with 7 bases matching TRBD1. After removal of 3 bases from V and 3 bases from J, the junction contained 8 bases not matched to a gene. The germline CDR1 and CDR2 sequences are SGHVS and FQNEAQ. This CDR3 spans 16 amino acids. The CDR3 here is CASSLYRGSVYNEQFF. DNA of the CDR3: TGTGCCAGCAGCTTGTACAGGGGTTCTGTCTACAATGAGCAGTTCTTC.

This clonotype showed up just a few times. This chain connects TRBV20-1 to TRBJ2-2; D not certain. Trimming cost V 0 bases and J 1 base, with 6 bases left between them. From germline, CDR1 is DFQATT and CDR2 SNEGSKA (reference sequence). The CDR3 consists of 14 residues. The CDR3, as DNA: TGCAGTGCTAGAGACTACCTGAACACCGGGGAGCTGTTTTTT. Its protein product is CSARDYLNTGELFF.

The chain links TRBV28 to TRBJ2-4; 7 bases align to TRBD1. J was trimmed by 1 base and V by 6 bases; bases with no gene match: 15. Germline values: CDR1 MDHEN, CDR2 SYDVKM. CDR3 length equals 18 residues. The CDR3 reads CASRHRGGGVLAKNIQYF. In nucleotides, the CDR3 is TGTGCCAGCAGACACAGGGGCGGCGGTGTTCTGGCCAAAAACATTCAGTACTTC. Variable domain in full (rest from reference TRBV28 and TRBJ2-4): DVKVTQSSRYLVKRTGEKVFLECVQDMDHENMFWYRQDPGLGLRLIYFSYDVKMKEKGDIPEGYSVSREKKERFSLILESASTNQTSMYLCASRHRGGGVLAKNIQYFGAGTRLSVL.

This chain links TRBV5-1 with TRBJ2-1; D might be TRBD1 or TRBD2, each matching 5 bases. From germline, CDR1 is SGHRS and CDR2 YFSETQ. The CDR3 is 15 amino acids. The V gene lost 4 bases and the J gene lost 9 bases, with 20 bases spanning the gap. Here the CDR3 reads CASSVDTGMGVEQFF. The CDR3 nucleotides read TGCGCCAGCAGCGTGGACACCGGGATGGGAGTTGAGCAGTTCTTC.

This chain joins TRBV28 and TRBJ2-4; D gene ambiguous. This CDR3 has 17 residues. Germline values: CDR1 MDHEN, CDR2 SYDVKM. The ends were cut back, 3 bases at V and 0 bases at J, with 15 bases in the middle. CDR3 in amino acids: CASSFRAVGLAKNIQYF. The CDR3 DNA sequence: TGTGCCAGCAGTTTTCGGGCCGTGGGCTTAGCCAAAAACATTCAGTACTTC.

This chain links TRBV5-6 with TRBJ1-1; D perhaps matches TRBD1 (5 bases). The V and J ends lost 1 base and 3 bases respectively, with 16 bases between them. This CDR3 region has 16 residues. In germline, CDR1 is SGHDT, CDR2 YYEEEE. The CDR3 loop is CASSLRLGVAHTEAFF. The CDR3 DNA sequence: TGTGCCAGCAGCTTGAGATTAGGGGTAGCGCACACTGAAGCTTTCTTT. Using reference TRBV5-6 and TRBJ1-1 for the parts outside the CDR3, the full variable domain is DAGVTQSPTHLIKTRGQQVTLRCSPKSGHDTVSWYQQALGQGPQFIFQYYEEEERQRGNFPDRFSGHQFPNYSSELNVNALLLGDSALYLCASSLRLGVAHTEAFFGQGTRLTVV.